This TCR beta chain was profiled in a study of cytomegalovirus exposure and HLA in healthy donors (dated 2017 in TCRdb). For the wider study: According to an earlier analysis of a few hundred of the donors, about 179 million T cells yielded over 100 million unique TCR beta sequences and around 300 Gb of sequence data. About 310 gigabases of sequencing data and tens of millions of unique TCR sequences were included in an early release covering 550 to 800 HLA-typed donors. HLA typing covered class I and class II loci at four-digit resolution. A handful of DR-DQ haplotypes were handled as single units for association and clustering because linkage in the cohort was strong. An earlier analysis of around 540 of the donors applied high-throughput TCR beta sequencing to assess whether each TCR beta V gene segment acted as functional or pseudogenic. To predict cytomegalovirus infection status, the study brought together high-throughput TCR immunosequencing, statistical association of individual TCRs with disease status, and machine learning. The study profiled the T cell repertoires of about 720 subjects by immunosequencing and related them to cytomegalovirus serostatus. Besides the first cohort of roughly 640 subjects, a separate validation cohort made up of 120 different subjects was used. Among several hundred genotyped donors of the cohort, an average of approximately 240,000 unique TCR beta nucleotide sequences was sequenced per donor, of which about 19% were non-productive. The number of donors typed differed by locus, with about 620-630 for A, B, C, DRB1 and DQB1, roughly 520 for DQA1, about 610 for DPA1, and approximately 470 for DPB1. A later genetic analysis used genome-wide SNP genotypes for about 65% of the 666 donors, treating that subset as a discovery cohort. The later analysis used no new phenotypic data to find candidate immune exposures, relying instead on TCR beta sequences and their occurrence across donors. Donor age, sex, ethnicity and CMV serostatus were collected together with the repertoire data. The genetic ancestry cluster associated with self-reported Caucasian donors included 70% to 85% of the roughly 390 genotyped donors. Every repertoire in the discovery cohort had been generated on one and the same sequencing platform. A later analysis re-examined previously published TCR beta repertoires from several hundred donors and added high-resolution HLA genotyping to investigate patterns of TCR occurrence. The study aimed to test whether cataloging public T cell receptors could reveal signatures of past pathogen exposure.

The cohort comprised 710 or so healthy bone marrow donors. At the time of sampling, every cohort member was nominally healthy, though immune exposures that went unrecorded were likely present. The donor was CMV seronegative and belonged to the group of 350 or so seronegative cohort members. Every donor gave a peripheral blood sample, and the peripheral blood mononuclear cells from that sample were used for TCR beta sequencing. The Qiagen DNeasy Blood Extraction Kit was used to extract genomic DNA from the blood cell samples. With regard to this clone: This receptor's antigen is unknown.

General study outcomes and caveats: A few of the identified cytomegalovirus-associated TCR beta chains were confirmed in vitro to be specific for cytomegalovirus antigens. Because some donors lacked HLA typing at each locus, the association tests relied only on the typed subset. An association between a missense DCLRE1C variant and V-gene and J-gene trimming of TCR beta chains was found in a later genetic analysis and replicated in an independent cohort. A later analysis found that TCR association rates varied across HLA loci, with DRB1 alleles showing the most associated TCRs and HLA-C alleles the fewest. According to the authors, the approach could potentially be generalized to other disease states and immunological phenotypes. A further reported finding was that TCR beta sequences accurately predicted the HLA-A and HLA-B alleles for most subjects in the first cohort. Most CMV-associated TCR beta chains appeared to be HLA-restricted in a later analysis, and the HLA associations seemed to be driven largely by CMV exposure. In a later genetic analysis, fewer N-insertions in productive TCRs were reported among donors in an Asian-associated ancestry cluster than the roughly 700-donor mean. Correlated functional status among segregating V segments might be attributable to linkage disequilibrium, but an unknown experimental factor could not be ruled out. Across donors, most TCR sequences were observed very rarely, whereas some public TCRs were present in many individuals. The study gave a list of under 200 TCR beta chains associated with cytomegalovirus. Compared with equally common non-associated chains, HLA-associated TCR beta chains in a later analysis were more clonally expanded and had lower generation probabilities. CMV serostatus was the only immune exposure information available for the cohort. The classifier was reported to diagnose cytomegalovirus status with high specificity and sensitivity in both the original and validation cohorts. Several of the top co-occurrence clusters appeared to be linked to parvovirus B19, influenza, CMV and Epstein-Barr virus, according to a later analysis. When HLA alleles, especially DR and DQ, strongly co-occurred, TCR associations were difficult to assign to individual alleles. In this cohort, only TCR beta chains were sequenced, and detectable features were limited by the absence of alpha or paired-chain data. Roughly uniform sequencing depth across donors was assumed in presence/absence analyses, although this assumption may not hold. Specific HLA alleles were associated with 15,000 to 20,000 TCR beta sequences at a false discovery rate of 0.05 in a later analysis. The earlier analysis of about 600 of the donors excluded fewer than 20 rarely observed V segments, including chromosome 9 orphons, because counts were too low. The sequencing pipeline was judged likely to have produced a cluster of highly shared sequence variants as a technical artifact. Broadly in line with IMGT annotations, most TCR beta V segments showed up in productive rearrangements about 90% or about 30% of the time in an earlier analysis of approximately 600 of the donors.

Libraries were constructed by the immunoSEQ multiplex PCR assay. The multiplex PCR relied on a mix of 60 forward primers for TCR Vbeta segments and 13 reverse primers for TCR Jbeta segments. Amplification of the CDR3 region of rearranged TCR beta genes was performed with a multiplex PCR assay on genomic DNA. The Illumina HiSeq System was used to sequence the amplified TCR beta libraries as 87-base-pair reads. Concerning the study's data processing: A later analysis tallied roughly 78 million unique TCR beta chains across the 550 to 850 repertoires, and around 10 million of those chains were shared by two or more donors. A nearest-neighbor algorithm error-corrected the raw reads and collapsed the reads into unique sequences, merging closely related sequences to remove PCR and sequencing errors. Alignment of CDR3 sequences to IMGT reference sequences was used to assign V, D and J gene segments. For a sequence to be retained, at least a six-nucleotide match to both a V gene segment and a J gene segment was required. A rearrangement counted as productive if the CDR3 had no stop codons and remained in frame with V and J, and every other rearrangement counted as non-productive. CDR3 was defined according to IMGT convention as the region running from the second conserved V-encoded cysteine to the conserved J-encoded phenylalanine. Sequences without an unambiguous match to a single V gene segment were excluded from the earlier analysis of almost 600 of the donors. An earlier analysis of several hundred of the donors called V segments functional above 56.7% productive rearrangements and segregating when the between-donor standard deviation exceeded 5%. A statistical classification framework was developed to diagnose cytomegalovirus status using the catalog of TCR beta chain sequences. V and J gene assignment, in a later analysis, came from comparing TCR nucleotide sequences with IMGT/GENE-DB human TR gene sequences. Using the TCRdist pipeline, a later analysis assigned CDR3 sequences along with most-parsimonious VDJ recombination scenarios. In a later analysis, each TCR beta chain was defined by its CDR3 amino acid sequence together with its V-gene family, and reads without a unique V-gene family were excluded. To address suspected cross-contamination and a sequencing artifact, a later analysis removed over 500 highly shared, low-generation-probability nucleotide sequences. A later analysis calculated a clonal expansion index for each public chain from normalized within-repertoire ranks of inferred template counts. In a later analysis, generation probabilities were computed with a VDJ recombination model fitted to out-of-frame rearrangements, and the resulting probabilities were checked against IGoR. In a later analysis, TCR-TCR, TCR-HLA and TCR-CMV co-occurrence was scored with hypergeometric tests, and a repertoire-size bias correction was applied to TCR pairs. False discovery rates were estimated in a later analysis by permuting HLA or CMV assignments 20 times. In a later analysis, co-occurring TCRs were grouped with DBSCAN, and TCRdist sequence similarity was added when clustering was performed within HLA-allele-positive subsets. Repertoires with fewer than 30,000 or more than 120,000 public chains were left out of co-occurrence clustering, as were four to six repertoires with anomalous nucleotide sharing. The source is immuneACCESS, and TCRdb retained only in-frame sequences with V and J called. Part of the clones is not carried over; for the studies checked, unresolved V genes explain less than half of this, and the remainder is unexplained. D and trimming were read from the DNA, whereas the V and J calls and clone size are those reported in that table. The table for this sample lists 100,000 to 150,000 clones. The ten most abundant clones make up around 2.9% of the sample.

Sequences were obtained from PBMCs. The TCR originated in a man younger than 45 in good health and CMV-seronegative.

In nucleotide form, the sequence is TGTGCCAGCAGCATCCTAGAAGCCAACGAGCAGTACTTC. It codes for CASSILEANEQYF. The chain is made from TRBV13 and TRBJ2-7, with no reliable assignment of the D segment. The CDR3 has 13 amino acids, counting the end cysteine and phenylalanine. Kept here is only the CDR3 DNA, which spans 39 bases and is read in frame from base 1. Between the V and J ends, shortened by 5 bases and 5 bases respectively, the junction contains 13 bases. Per the germline V gene (reference sequence), PRHDT is the CDR1 and FYEKMQ is the CDR2.